Sequencing of this TCR beta chain was carried out in a study of T cell responses to AZD1222 COVID-19 vaccine. Profiled with immunoSEQ multiplex PCR; TCRdb holds only in-frame clones, not every one. The sample has approximately 110,000 clones; roughly 90% are singletons. V was shortened by 1 base and J by 5 bases, with 13 bases between the two germline ends. In germline, CDR1 is SGHKS, CDR2 YYEKEE (reference sequence). The CDR3 is 15 amino acids. The material sequenced was peripheral blood, taken 28 days after the second AZD1222 dose. J is TRBJ1-5 and V is TRBV5-5; no clear D gene. The TCR comes from an adult who received the AZD1222 COVID-19 vaccine. The CDR3 region is CASSLFSLRHQPQHF. CDR3 nucleotides: TGTGCCAGCAGCTTGTTCAGTCTACGGCATCAGCCCCAGCATTTT.